This TCR beta chain was sequenced during a study of CD8 T cells in Susac syndrome. In the study overall: At the time of blood draw, patients with Susac syndrome were therapy-naive, receiving corticosteroids, or receiving intravenous immunoglobulin alone.

Random hexamers served to reverse transcribe roughly 0.45 to 1 ug RNA. By means of immunoSEQ multiplex PCR, TCR beta CDR3 spanning 54 Vbeta and 13 Jbeta underwent amplification. Each CDR3 protein is one row after TCRdb ran MiXCR on the immunoSEQ multiplex PCR reads. The repertoire includes about 140,000 distinct CDR3 sequences, approximately 95% of them detected once, and 0.14% sits in the top ten. This CDR3 has 15 amino acids. Germline-derived CDR1 and CDR2 are LNHDA and SQIVND (reference sequence). V was trimmed by 5 bases and J by 2 bases, leaving 14 bases between them. High-throughput TCR beta sequencing covered peripheral CD8+ and CD4+ T cells. FACS was used to enrich TEMRA cells, whereas the CD8+ and CD4+ T cells were obtained by negative isolation.

This chain links TRBV19 with TRBJ2-3, with D possibly being TRBD1 or TRBD2 (5 bases each). This TCR was recovered from a human donor with Susac syndrome. The material sequenced was CD4+ T cells from PBMCs. The CDR3 nucleotides are TGTGCCAGTAGTTCCTCCGGGACCCTCACAGATACGCAGTATTTT. The encoded protein is CASSSSGTLTDTQYF.